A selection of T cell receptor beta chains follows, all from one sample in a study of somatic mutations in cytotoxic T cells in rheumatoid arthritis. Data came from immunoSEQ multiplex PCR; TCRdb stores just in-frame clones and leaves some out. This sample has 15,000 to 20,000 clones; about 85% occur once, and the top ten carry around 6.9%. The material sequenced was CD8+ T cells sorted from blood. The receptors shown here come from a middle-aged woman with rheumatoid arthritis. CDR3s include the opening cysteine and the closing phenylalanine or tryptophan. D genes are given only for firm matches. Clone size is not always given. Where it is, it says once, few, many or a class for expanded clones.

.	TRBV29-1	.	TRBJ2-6	TGCAGCGTTGTCTCAGTCTCAACTGGGGCCACCGTCCTGACTTTC	CSVVSVSTGATVLTF
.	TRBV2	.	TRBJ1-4	TGTGCCAGCAGTTCCCGGGGGGACGCGGATGAAAAACTGTTTTTT	CASSSRGDADEKLFF
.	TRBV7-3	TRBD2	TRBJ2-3	TGTGCCAGCAGCGCGGGGGGGCCAGATACGCAGTATTTT	CASSAGGPDTQYF
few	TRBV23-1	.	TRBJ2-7	TGCGCCAGCAGCCTCGATTGGGACATTGGAGACGAGCAGTACTTC	CASSLDWDIGDEQYF
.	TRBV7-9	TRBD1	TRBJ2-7	TGTGCCAGCAGCTTAGGGACAGGGGGCTGGGGGTACGAGCAGTACTTC	CASSLGTGGWGYEQYF
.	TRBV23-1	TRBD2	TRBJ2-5	TGCGCCAGCAGTACTAGCGGTGAGACCCAGTACTTC	CASSTSGETQYF
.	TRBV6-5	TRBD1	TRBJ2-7	TGTGCCAGCAGTGAGGGACAGGGGACCTACGAGCAGTACTTC	CASSEGQGTYEQYF
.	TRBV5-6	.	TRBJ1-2	TGTGCCAGCAGCTTGGATCAGGCCTACTATGGCTACACCTTC	CASSLDQAYYGYTF
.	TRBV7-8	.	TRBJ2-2	TGTGCCAGCAGCCCGCAGAGGGTCACCGGGGAGCTGTTTTTT	CASSPQRVTGELFF
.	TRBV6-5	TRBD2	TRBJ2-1	TGTGCCAGCAGTTACCTGGGACTAGCGGGATACAATGAGCAGTTCTTC	CASSYLGLAGYNEQFF
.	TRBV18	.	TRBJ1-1	TGTGCCAGCTCACCCCAGGACTTCGCTGAAGCTTTCTTT	CASSPQDFAEAFF
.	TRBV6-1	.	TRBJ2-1	TGTGCCAGCAGTGAAAGGGGGACGGCCTACAATGAGCAGTTCTTC	CASSERGTAYNEQFF
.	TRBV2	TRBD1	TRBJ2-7	TGTGCCAGCAGTGAGACAACTGGACAGGGAGTCTACGAGCAGTACTTC	CASSETTGQGVYEQYF
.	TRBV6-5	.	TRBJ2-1	TGTGCCAGCAGTACCAAGGAGGGCCCAGCTTTAGGGCAGTTCTTC	CASSTKEGPALGQFF
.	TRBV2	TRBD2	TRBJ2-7	TGTGCCAGCAGCGGGACTAGCGCGGGCTACGAGCAGTACTTC	CASSGTSAGYEQYF
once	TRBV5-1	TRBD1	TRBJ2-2	TGCGCCAGCAGCTTGCCGCGGGACAGGTTCTCCGGGGAGCTGTTTTTT	CASSLPRDRFSGELFF
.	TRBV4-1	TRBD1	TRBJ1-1	TGCGCCAGCAGCCAAGGCGACAGGGAATCGAACACTGAAGCTTTCTTT	CASSQGDRESNTEAFF
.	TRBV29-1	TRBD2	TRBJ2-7	TGCAGCGTTGGGCTAGCGGGAGGACCTTACGAGCAGTACTTC	CSVGLAGGPYEQYF
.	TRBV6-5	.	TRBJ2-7	TGTGCCAGCAGTTATAGTTTCGGTCAGGAATGGTACGAGCAGTACTTC	CASSYSFGQEWYEQYF
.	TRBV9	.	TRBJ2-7	TGTGCCAGCAGCGTTGGACTGAGCTACGAGCAGTACTTC	CASSVGLSYEQYF
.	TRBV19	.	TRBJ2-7	TGTGCCACCCACAGGGATGACGAGAGGGGCTACGAGCAGTACTTC	CATHRDDERGYEQYF
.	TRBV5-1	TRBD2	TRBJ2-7	TGCGCCAGCAGCTCCCCCCGGACAGAGGCGAGTATTGGACTAGCGTTCTCCTACGAGCAGTACTTC	CASSSPRTEASIGLAFSYEQYF
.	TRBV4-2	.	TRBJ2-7	TGTGCCAGCAGCCAAGATTTCACCTACGAGCAGTACTTC	CASSQDFTYEQYF
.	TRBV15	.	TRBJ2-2	TGTGCCACCAGCAGAGCCAGGACGGGGACCGGGGAGCTGTTTTTT	CATSRARTGTGELFF
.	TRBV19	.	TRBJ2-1	TGTGCCAGTAGTCTCGGGGGTTACAATGAGCAGTTCTTC	CASSLGGYNEQFF
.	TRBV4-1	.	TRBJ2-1	TGCGCCAGCAGCCAGGTGGGGGCGAATAAGCAGTTCTTC	CASSQVGANKQFF
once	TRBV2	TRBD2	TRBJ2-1	TGTGCCAGCAGTGAAGATAGCGGGAGGGCCCATGAGCAGTTCTTC	CASSEDSGRAHEQFF
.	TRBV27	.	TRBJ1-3	TGTGCCAGCAGTTTACCGGGGGGCACCATATATTTT	CASSLPGGTIYF
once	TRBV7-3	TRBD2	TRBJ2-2	TGTGCCAGCAGCCCGGGGGGAGGGACCGTCTCGAACACCGGGGAGCTGTTTTTT	CASSPGGGTVSNTGELFF
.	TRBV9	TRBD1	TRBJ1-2	TGTGCCAGCAGCCCTTGGACAGGGGGCCACTACACCTTC	CASSPWTGGHYTF
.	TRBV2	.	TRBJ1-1	TGTGCCAGCAGCGGGGGGGGGCGGACTGAAGCTTTCTTT	CASSGGGRTEAFF
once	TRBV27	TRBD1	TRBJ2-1	TGTGCCAGCAGTCGCCCGGGACAGGACAATGAGCAGTTCTTC	CASSRPGQDNEQFF
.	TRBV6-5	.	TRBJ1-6	TGTGCCAGCATGAAAACGACAGGCCCTAATTCACCCCTCCACTTT	CASMKTTGPNSPLHF
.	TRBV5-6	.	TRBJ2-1	TGTGCCAGCAGCTTGGGTCAGGGTAAGGCGAATGAGCAGTTCTTC	CASSLGQGKANEQFF
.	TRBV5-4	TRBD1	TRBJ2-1	TGTGCCAGCACCCGGGACAGGGTCATTTTGATCGATGAGCAGTTCTTC	CASTRDRVILIDEQFF
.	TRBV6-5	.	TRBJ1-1	TGTGCCAGCCCCATGGGGGCAGGGCCTGTCACTGAAGCTTTCTTT	CASPMGAGPVTEAFF
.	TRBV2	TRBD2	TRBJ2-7	TGTGCCAGCAGTGGGCTTACTAGCGGGACAGGTTACGAGCAGTACTTC	CASSGLTSGTGYEQYF
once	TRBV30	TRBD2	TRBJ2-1	TGTGCCTGGAGTTCTAGCGGGTTCGAGTTCTTC	CAWSSSGFEFF
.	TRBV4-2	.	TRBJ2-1	TGTGCCAGCAGCCACCCCGATCAGGGATTGGACAATGAGCAGTTCTTC	CASSHPDQGLDNEQFF
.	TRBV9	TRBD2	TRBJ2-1	TGTGCCAGCAGCGTAGAATTTGGGACTAGCTCCTACAATGAGCAGTTCTTC	CASSVEFGTSSYNEQFF
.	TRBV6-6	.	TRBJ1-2	TGTGCCAGCAGCCCCGGGGGGGCCATGAACTATGGCTACACCTTC	CASSPGGAMNYGYTF
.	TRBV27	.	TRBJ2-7	TGTGCCAGCAGGGCGGGGAGCGAGCAGTACTTC	CASRAGSEQYF
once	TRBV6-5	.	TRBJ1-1	TGTGCCAGCAGTCCCTCAGACATGCTGCCCCGAGAAGCTTTCTTT	CASSPSDMLPREAFF
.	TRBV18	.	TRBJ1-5	TGTGCCAGCTCATCCCAACTCTTTACAGGGACGCGCAATCAGCCCCAGCATTTT	CASSSQLFTGTRNQPQHF
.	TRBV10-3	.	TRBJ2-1	TGTGCCATCAGCGACCCCGCGGGTGAGCAGTTCTTC	CAISDPAGEQFF
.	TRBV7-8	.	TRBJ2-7	TGTGCCAGCAGCTTAGAGGTCGGGGGGCTAGCAGGCTACGAGCAGTACTTC	CASSLEVGGLAGYEQYF
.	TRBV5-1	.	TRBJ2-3	TGCGCCAGCAGCTTGGGGACTTTCGAAGATACGCAGTATTTT	CASSLGTFEDTQYF
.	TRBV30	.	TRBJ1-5	TGTGCCTGGAGTATGACACTTAGCAATCAGCCCCAGCATTTT	CAWSMTLSNQPQHF
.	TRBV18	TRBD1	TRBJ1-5	TGTGCCAGCCCGACCGGGACAGATCATCAGCCCCAGCATTTT	CASPTGTDHQPQHF
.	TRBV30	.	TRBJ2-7	TGTGCCTGGGACGAGGGCTACGAGCAGTACTTC	CAWDEGYEQYF
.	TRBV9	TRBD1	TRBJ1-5	TGTGCCAGCAGCGAGGGGACAGGGTACCAGCCCCAGCATTTT	CASSEGTGYQPQHF